These 17 T cell receptor beta chains were sequenced from one sample in a study of cytomegalovirus exposure and HLA in healthy donors. Measured with immunoSEQ multiplex PCR; TCRdb has only the in-frame clones, and not every one. The table lists about 71,000 clones, approximately 94% of them singletons. Material: PBMCs. All receptors derive from a man between 18 and 29 years old in good health and CMV-seropositive.

This rearrangement joins TRBV5-1 to TRBJ1-2; D may be TRBD1 (6 bases). The CDR3 length is 17 residues. Germline loops: CDR1 SGHRS, CDR2 YFSETQ. With 0 bases removed from V and 4 bases from J, the gap between germline ends came to 19 bases. The CDR3 here is CASSLGFGERTVYGYTF. The DNA of the CDR3 is TGCGCCAGCAGCTTGGGTTTCGGGGAGCGGACAGTCTATGGCTACACCTTC. Complete variable domain (other parts from reference TRBV5-1 and TRBJ1-2): KAGVTQTPRYLIKTRGQQVTLSCSPISGHRSVSWYQQTPGQGLQFLFEYFSETQRNKGNFPGRFSGRQFSNSRSEMNVSTLELGDSALYLCASSLGFGERTVYGYTFGSGTRLTVV.

V usage is TRBV19 and J usage is TRBJ2-1; 12 nucleotides line up with TRBD2. After removal of 4 bases from V and 8 bases from J, the junction contained 9 bases not matched to a gene. CDR3 length: 16 amino acids. The germline V gene encodes CDR1 LNHDA and CDR2 SQIVND (reference sequence). The CDR3 coding sequence is TGTGCCAGTAGTAAAATGACTAGCGGGAGCCTCCATGAGCAGTTCTTC. Amino acid sequence: CASSKMTSGSLHEQFF.

This chain joins TRBV7-2 and TRBJ1-3; D gene ambiguous. The germline V gene encodes CDR1 SGHTA and CDR2 FQGNSA. The CDR3 is 14 residues long. Deletions cut 4 bases from V and 4 bases from J, with 11 bases between. CDR3: CASSSASPGNTIYF. DNA of the CDR3: TGTGCCAGCAGCTCCGCGAGTCCCGGAAACACCATATATTTT.

The chain couples TRBV7-8 to TRBJ1-5; TRBD1 matches 11 bases. CDR1 is SGHVS, CDR2 FQNEAQ, per germline. Losses at the gene ends were 0 bases for V and 6 bases for J; bases not matched to a gene: 7. CDR3 length: 17 amino acids. CDR3 region: CASSLAVSGQGGQPQHF. CDR3 DNA: TGTGCCAGCAGCTTAGCGGTATCGGGACAGGGGGGTCAGCCCCAGCATTTT.

This chain joins TRBV4-2 and TRBJ1-6; TRBD1 agrees at 9 bases. The J segment lost 8 bases and the V segment lost 1 base, leaving 3 bases of the junction unmatched. The CDR3 runs 15 residues. Per the germline V gene, CDR1 is LGHNA and CDR2 is YNFKEQ. CDR3 DNA: TGTGCCAGCAGCCAAGGACAGGGGGGTGATTCACCCCTCCACTTT. Residues: CASSQGQGGDSPLHF.

CDR3 sequence (DNA): TGTGCCACCAGCACAGGGACAGAGGAAGAAAAACTGTTTTTT. Its translation is CATSTGTEEEKLFF. The V and J genes are TRBV15 and TRBJ1-4; 7 bases are shared with TRBD1. Germline V CDR1 and CDR2: LNHNV, YYDKDF (reference sequence). The CDR3 length is 14 residues. Trimming cost V 4 bases and J 8 bases; bases outside gene matches: 7.

V gene TRBV6-5 combines with J gene TRBJ2-5; the D gene is possibly TRBD1 (6 bases). This CDR3 region has 13 residues. Germline V gene lookup returns CDR1 MNHEY and CDR2 SVGAGI. Trimming took off 6 bases at V and 5 bases at J, with 13 bases between the two ends. The CDR3 DNA reads TGTGCCAGCAGAACTCCAGGGGTGGAGACCCAGTACTTC. Protein product: CASRTPGVETQYF.

This clone appeared once. The chain couples TRBV5-5 to TRBJ2-5, with TRBD2 as a possible D gene (6 bases). The V gene's germline CDR1 is SGHKS and CDR2 YYEKEE (reference sequence). The ends were cut back, 3 bases at V and 5 bases at J, with 14 bases in the middle. The CDR3 has 14 residues. Here the CDR3 reads CASSSDGLRETQYF. In DNA form, the CDR3 reads TGTGCCAGCAGCTCTGACGGACTAAGGGAGACCCAGTACTTC.

The chain combines TRBV7-6 with TRBJ2-7, with a possible D match to TRBD1 (5 bases). The V and J ends lost 3 bases and 2 bases respectively, with 11 bases between them. Germline V lookup: CDR1 SGHVS, CDR2 FNYEAQ. This CDR3 region has 14 residues. DNA of the CDR3: TGTGCCAGCAGCTTTGGACACGGAACCTACGAGCAGTACTTC. This translates into CASSFGHGTYEQYF.

The chain has TRBV5-1 and TRBJ2-7; TRBD2 is a possible D gene (5 bases). CDR3 length: 14 amino acids. The ends were cut back, 2 bases at V and 2 bases at J, with 11 bases in the middle. CDR1 and CDR2 from the germline V gene are SGHRS and YFSETQ. The CDR3 loop reads CASSLISGAYEQYF. CDR3 in DNA: TGCGCCAGCAGCTTAATTTCCGGGGCCTACGAGCAGTACTTC.

The V gene is TRBV28, the J gene TRBJ2-1; the match to TRBD2 covers 9 bases. Germline trimming cut 6 bases from V and 9 bases from J; bases unmatched to any gene: 21. The length of the CDR3 is 18 residues. Germline assignment: CDR1 MDHEN and CDR2 SYDVKM. DNA of the CDR3: TGTGCCAGCAGCTCCCCCAGTAGCGGGAGAGCTACAGGCGGTGAGCAGTTCTTC. As protein: CASSSPSSGRATGGEQFF.

The genes are TRBV2 and TRBJ1-5; no clear D. The V gene lost 3 bases and the J gene lost 6 bases, with 12 bases spanning the gap. The CDR3 has 14 amino acids. The germline gives CDR1 SNHLY, CDR2 FYNNEI. The CDR3 sequence: CASSDTGEVQPQHF. The CDR3 coding sequence is TGTGCCAGCAGTGATACCGGGGAGGTTCAGCCCCAGCATTTT.

The chain joins TRBV7-6 to TRBJ1-4; 7 nucleotides line up with TRBD1. Losses at the gene ends were 6 bases for V and 6 bases for J; bases not matched to a gene: 10. The CDR3 totals 15 residues. Germline V gives CDR1 SGHVS, CDR2 FNYEAQ. The CDR3 loop reads CASSPRTGRDEKLFF. The CDR3 nucleotides are TGTGCCAGCAGTCCTAGGACAGGACGCGATGAAAAACTGTTTTTT.

V is TRBV5-6 and J is TRBJ1-2; the match to TRBD1 covers 8 bases. Per germline, CDR1 SGHDT and CDR2 YYEEEE. V trimming: 4 bases; J trimming: 7 bases; junction bases outside the gene matches: 12. This CDR3 has 15 amino acids. The CDR3, as DNA: TGTGCCAGCAGCGTGTGGGGGCAGGGGGCGATTGGCTACACCTTC. This codes for CASSVWGQGAIGYTF.

V is TRBV6-1 and J is TRBJ1-2; 9 positions match TRBD1. The CDR3 spans 14 residues. Germline CDR1 is MNHNS and CDR2 is SASEGT. With 7 bases clipped from V and 2 bases from J, the junction kept 5 bases outside the gene matches. CDR3 nucleotides: TGTGCCAGCATTCCGGGACAGGGAAACTATGGCTACACCTTC. Translating gives CASIPGQGNYGYTF.

The chain combines TRBV30 with TRBJ2-5, with TRBD1 matching 7 bases. V shed 8 bases, J shed 5 bases, and the junction held 11 bases outside the gene matches. Germline values: CDR1 GTSNPN, CDR2 SVGIG (reference sequence). The CDR3 is made up of 13 amino acids. This chain's CDR3 is CAVHRGRWETQYF. CDR3 DNA sequence: TGTGCCGTCCACAGGGGAAGGTGGGAGACCCAGTACTTC.

V gene TRBV6-1 combines with J gene TRBJ1-1, with 11 bases identical to TRBD1. In germline, CDR1 is MNHNS, CDR2 SASEGT. This CDR3 is built from 15 residues. The V gene end was trimmed by 9 bases and the J gene end by 0 bases; junction bases not matched to a gene: 6. Here the CDR3 reads CASRDRGALNTEAFF. The CDR3 DNA follows: TGTGCCAGTCGGGACAGGGGGGCTCTGAACACTGAAGCTTTCTTT.